Listed here is a single TCR beta chain. As yet, its antigen is unknown. Germline loops: CDR1 LNHDA, CDR2 SQIVND (reference sequence). V was pared by 9 bases and J by 1 base, with 6 bases between. CDR3 length: 11 amino acids. This record belongs to a study of naive and memory T cell subsets. Whole-study findings and limits: A clonotype means one alpha or beta sequence, not an alpha/beta pair. Possibly reflecting memory cells re-expressing CD45RA, a few larger clonotypes occurred in naive repertoires, especially CD8. In CD4 and CD8 cells, diversity dropped from naive through EMRA.

Two oligonucleotides, mixed equimolar, formed the beta constant-region primer covering TRBC1 and TRBC2. Four rounds of PCR amplified the ligated cDNA using nested alpha and beta constant-region primers plus SP2. Ligation attached a single-stranded oligonucleotide with a 12-nucleotide UMI and the SP2 primer to the cDNA 3' end. TCRdb reprocessed the UMI-ligation and nested PCR reads with MiXCR, giving one entry per CDR3 protein. The profile covers over 110,000 distinct CDR3 sequences, with around 21% appearing a single time and about 0.57% taken by the ten largest. The receptor was isolated from a human donor in good health. Sequenced input: naive CD8+ T cells from blood. J is TRBJ1-1 and V is TRBV19, with D hard to call. Here the CDR3 DNA reads TGTGCCAGCGGGCCGAACACTGAAGCTTTCTTT. Amino acid sequence: CASGPNTEAFF. The whole variable domain, filled in from reference TRBV19 and TRBJ1-1, reads DGGITQSPKYLFRKEGQNVTLSCEQNLNHDAMYWYRQDPGQGLRLIYYSQIVNDFQKGDIAEGYSVSREKKESFPLTVTSAQKNPTAFYLCASGPNTEAFFGQGTRLTVV.